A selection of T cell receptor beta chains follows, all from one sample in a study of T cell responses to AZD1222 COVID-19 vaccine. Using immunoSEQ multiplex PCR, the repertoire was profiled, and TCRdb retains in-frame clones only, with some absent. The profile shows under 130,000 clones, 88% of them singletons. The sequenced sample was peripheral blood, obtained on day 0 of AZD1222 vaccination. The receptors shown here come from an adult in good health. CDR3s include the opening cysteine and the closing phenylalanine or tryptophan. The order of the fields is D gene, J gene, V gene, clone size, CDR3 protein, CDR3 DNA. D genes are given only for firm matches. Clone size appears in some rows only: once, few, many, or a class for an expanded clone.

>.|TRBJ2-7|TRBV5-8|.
CASSGGYYEQYF
TGTGCCAGCAGCGGCGGCTATTACGAGCAGTACTTC
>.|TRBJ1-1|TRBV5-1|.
CASSQTGPHTEAFF
TGCGCCAGCAGCCAGACAGGTCCGCACACTGAAGCTTTCTTT
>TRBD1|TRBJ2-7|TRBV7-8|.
CASSLRTGRYEQYF
TGTGCCAGCAGCTTACGGACAGGGAGATACGAGCAGTACTTC
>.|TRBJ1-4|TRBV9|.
CASSVEGNEKLFF
TGTGCCAGCAGCGTAGAGGGTAATGAAAAACTGTTTTTT
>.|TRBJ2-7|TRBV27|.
CASSIAIGNEQYF
TGTGCCAGCAGTATCGCCATTGGAAACGAGCAGTACTTC
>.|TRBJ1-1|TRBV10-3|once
CAISEQGNTEAFF
TGTGCCATCAGTGAGCAGGGCAACACTGAAGCTTTCTTT
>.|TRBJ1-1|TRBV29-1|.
CSVEEQRYTEAFF
TGCAGCGTTGAAGAGCAGAGGTACACTGAAGCTTTCTTT
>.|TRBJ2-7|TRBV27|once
CASLRHSWDF
TGTGCCAGCCTTAGACACTCATGGGACTTC
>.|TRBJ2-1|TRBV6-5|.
CASSFDHSYNEQFF
TGTGCCAGCAGTTTCGATCACTCCTACAATGAGCAGTTCTTC
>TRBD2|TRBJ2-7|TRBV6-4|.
CASSQLAGVPYEQYF
TGTGCCAGCAGTCAACTAGCGGGAGTACCCTACGAGCAGTACTTC
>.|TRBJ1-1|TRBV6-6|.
CASSSGSDSTEAFF
TGTGCCAGCAGCTCCGGGTCCGATAGCACTGAAGCTTTCTTT
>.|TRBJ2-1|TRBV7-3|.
CASSLGTLGNEQFF
TGTGCCAGCAGCTTAGGGACTCTAGGCAATGAGCAGTTCTTC
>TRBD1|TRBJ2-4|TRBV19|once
CASRTGGGNIQYF
TGTGCCAGTAGAACAGGGGGCGGAAACATTCAGTACTTC
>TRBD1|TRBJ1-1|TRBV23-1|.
CASSPGTGDATEAFF
TGCGCCAGCAGTCCCGGGACAGGGGACGCGACTGAAGCTTTCTTT
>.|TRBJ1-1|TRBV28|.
CASHRLLMNTEAFF
TGTGCCAGCCACAGGCTTTTAATGAACACTGAAGCTTTCTTT
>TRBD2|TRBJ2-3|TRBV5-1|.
CASSLDGLASDTQYF
TGCGCCAGCAGCTTGGACGGACTAGCGAGTGATACGCAGTATTTT
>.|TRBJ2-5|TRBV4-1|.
CASSQAGQRETQYF
TGCGCCAGCAGCCAAGCCGGACAGAGGGAGACCCAGTACTTC
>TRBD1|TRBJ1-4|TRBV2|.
CASRSTGGLGNEKLFF
TGTGCCAGCAGGTCGACAGGGGGCTTGGGTAATGAAAAACTGTTTTTT
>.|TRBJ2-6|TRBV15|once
CATSRDPRTTLTSISGANVLTF
TGTGCCACCAGCAGAGATCCCCGAACGACACTAACTTCCATTTCTGGGGCCAACGTCCTGACTTTC
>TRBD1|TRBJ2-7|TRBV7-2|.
CASSLAGQGKFYEQYF
TGTGCCAGCAGCTTAGCGGGACAGGGGAAATTCTACGAGCAGTACTTC
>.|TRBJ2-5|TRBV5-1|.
CASSLDGDPEETQYF
TGCGCCAGCAGCTTGGACGGGGACCCCGAAGAGACCCAGTACTTC
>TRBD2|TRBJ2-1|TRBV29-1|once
CSVELAGGYNEQFF
TGCAGCGTTGAACTAGCGGGGGGATACAATGAGCAGTTCTTC
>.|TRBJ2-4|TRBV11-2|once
CASSLVGNIQYF
TGTGCCAGCAGCTTAGTGGGGAACATTCAGTACTTC
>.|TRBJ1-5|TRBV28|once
CASSSGGSNQPQHF
TGTGCCAGCAGTTCGGGGGGTAGCAATCAGCCCCAGCATTTT
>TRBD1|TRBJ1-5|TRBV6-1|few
CASSELGGGSQPQHF
TGTGCCAGCAGTGAACTTGGAGGGGGCTCTCAGCCCCAGCATTTT
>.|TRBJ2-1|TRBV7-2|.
CASSPTGWSYNEQFF
TGTGCCAGCAGCCCCACAGGGTGGTCCTACAATGAGCAGTTCTTC
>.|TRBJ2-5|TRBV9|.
CASSEIGGSYQETQYF
TGTGCCAGCAGCGAAATTGGGGGGTCCTACCAAGAGACCCAGTACTTC
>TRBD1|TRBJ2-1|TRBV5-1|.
CASSLDGQGAEQFF
TGCGCCAGCAGCTTGGACGGACAGGGAGCTGAGCAGTTCTTC
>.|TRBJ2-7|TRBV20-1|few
CSVHQGYEQYF
TGCAGTGTTCACCAGGGCTACGAGCAGTACTTC
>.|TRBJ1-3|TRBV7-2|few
CASSTTGGGNTIYF
TGTGCCAGCAGCACGACAGGCGGTGGAAACACCATATATTTT
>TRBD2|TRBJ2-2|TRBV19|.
CASSRTSGHTGELFF
TGTGCCAGTAGTAGGACTAGCGGACACACCGGGGAGCTGTTTTTT
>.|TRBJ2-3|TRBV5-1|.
CASSLAEITDTQYF
TGCGCCAGCAGCTTGGCAGAGATCACAGATACGCAGTATTTT
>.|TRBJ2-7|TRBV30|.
CAWSVGGSTEQYF
TGTGCCTGGAGTGTAGGGGGGAGTACCGAGCAGTACTTC
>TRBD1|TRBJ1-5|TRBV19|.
CASRKTGGIELWNQPQHF
TGTGCCAGTAGGAAGACAGGGGGGATCGAATTATGGAATCAGCCCCAGCATTTT
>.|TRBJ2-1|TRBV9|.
CASGGSYNEQFF
TGTGCCAGCGGGGGCTCCTACAATGAGCAGTTCTTC
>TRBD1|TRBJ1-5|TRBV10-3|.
CAIRGTGYSNQPQHF
TGTGCCATCAGGGGGACAGGGTATAGCAATCAGCCCCAGCATTTT
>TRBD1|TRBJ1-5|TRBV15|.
CATSREGTVNQPQHF
TGTGCCACCAGCAGGGAGGGGACAGTTAATCAGCCCCAGCATTTT
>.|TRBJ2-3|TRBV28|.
CASTSTNLSQYF
TGTGCCAGCACCTCTACTAACCTTTCCCAGTATTTT
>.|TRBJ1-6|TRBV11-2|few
CASSLEAGLDSPLHF
TGTGCCAGCAGCTTAGAGGCAGGGCTTGATTCACCCCTCCACTTT
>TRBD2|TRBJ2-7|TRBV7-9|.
CASSPAGGPSDEQYF
TGTGCCAGCAGCCCAGCGGGAGGGCCAAGCGACGAGCAGTACTTC
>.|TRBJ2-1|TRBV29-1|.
CSAGGGQASYNEQFF
TGCAGCGCCGGTGGTGGGCAGGCCTCCTACAATGAGCAGTTCTTC
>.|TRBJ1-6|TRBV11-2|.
CASSLDPSSNSPLHF
TGTGCCAGCAGCTTAGACCCGAGTTCTAATTCACCCCTCCACTTT
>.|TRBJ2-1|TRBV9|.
CASSARGDEQFF
TGTGCCAGCAGCGCCAGAGGCGATGAGCAGTTCTTC
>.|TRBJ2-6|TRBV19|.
CASSVKSSISGANVLTF
TGTGCCAGTAGTGTCAAGAGTTCTATATCTGGGGCCAACGTCCTGACTTTC
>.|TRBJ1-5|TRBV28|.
CASSLFRVSNQPQHF
TGTGCCAGCAGTTTATTTCGCGTTAGCAATCAGCCCCAGCATTTT
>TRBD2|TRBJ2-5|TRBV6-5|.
CASVGLAGDETQYF
TGTGCCAGTGTGGGACTAGCGGGAGATGAGACCCAGTACTTC
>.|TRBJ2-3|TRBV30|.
CAWSVLSPDTQYF
TGTGCCTGGAGTGTACTTTCCCCAGATACGCAGTATTTT
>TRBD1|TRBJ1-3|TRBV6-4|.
CASILGTASGNTIYF
TGTGCCAGCATCCTCGGGACAGCCTCTGGAAACACCATATATTTT
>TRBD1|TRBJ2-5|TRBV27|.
CASSSRGTGEETQYF
TGTGCCAGCAGCTCTAGGGGGACAGGGGAAGAGACCCAGTACTTC
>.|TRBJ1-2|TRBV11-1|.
CASSLASGYGYTF
TGTGCCAGCAGCTTAGCTTCAGGGTATGGCTACACCTTC